The clone carrying this T cell receptor (beta chain) was counted once. Its specificity is unknown. Unrecorded immune exposure was likely among donors, who were nominally healthy when sampled. The data were obtained in a study of cytomegalovirus exposure and HLA in healthy donors. Whole-study results and caveats: When a later analysis was performed, an Asian-associated ancestry cluster reportedly had fewer N-insertions than the roughly 670-donor mean. Common viral pathogens seemed, in a later analysis, to connect with several of the most significant clusters.

Amplification used 60 Vbeta primers and 13 Jbeta primers. Only in-frame clones appear in the TCRdb table, and some are missing; sequencing was by immunoSEQ multiplex PCR. This sample yields some 200,000 clones, of which under 70% are seen a single time; less than 3% belongs to the top ten. Specimen: PBMCs. This receptor was identified in a man aged 40-49 years in good health and CMV-seropositive.

The CDR3 spells CASSLGSGVTEAFF. CDR3 nucleotide sequence: TGTGCCAGCAGTTTAGGTTCGGGGGTAACTGAAGCTTTCTTT. This chain joins TRBV28 and TRBJ1-1; tentative D call: TRBD1 (5 bases). Germline V gene data show CDR1 as MDHEN and CDR2 as SYDVKM. Between the trimmed V and J ends, which lost 2 bases and 5 bases, there was a span of 12 bases. The CDR3 is made up of 14 amino acids. The variable domain in full, completed from reference TRBV28 and TRBJ1-1, reads DVKVTQSSRYLVKRTGEKVFLECVQDMDHENMFWYRQDPGLGLRLIYFSYDVKMKEKGDIPEGYSVSREKKERFSLILESASTNQTSMYLCASSLGSGVTEAFFGQGTRLTVV.